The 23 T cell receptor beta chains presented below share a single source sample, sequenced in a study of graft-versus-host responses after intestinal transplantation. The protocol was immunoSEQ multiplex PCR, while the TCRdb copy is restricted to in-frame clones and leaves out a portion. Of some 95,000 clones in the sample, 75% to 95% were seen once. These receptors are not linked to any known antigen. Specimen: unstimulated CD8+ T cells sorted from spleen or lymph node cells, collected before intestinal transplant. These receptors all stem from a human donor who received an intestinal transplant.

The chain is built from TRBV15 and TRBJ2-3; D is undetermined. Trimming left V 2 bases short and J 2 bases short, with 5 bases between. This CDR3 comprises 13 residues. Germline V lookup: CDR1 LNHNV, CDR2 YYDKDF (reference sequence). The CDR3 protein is CATSRQVTDTQYF. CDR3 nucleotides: TGTGCCACCAGCAGACAGGTCACAGATACGCAGTATTTT.

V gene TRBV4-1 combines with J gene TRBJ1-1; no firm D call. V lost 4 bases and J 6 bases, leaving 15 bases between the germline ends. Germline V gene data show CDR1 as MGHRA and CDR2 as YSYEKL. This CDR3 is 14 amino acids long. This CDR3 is CASSPTGGSAEAFF. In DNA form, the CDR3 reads TGCGCCAGCAGCCCTACGGGAGGGTCTGCTGAAGCTTTCTTT.

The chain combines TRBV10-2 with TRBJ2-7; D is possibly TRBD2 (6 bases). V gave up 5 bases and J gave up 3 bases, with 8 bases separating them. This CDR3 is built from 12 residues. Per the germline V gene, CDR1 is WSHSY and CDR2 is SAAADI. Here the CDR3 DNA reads TGCGCCAGCAGTTGGGGGGACTACGAGCAGTACTTC. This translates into CASSWGDYEQYF.

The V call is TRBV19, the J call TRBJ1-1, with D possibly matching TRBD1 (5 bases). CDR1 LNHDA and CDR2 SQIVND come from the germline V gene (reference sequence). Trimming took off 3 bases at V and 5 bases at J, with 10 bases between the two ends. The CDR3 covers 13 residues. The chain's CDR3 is CASSIRDRTEAFF. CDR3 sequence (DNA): TGTGCCAGTAGTATTCGCGACAGAACTGAAGCTTTCTTT.

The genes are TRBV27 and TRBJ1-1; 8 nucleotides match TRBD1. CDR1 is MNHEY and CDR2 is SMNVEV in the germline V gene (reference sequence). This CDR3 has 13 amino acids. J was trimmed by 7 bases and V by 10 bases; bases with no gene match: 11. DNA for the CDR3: TGTGCCACCAGGACAGGGTGGGGCGATGAAGCTTTCTTT. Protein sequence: CATRTGWGDEAFF.

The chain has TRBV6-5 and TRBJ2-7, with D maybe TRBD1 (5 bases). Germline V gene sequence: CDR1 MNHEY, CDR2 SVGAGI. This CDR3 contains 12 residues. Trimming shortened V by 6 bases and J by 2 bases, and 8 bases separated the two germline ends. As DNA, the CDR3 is TGTGCCAGCAGCCCAGGGCCCTACGAGCAGTACTTC. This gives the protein CASSPGPYEQYF.

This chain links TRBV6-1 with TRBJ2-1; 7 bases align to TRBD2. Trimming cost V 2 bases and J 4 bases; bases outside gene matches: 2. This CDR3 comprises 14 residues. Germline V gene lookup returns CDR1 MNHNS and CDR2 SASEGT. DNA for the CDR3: TGTGCCAGCAGTGAACTAGCGGATTACAATGAGCAGTTCTTC. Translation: CASSELADYNEQFF.

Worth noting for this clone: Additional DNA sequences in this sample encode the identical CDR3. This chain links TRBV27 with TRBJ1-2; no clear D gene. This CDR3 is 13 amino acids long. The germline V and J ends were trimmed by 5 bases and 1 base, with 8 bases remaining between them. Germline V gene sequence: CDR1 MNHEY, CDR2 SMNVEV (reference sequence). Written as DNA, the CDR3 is TGTGCCAGCAGTCAGGCCGGTAACTATGGCTACACCTTC. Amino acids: CASSQAGNYGYTF.

The CDR3 region is CASSLSAGDGYTF. CDR3 DNA: TGTGCCAGCAGCTTATCGGCAGGTGATGGCTACACCTTC. The V gene is TRBV11-2, the J gene TRBJ1-2; D not certain. V shed 2 bases and J shed 6 bases, with 10 bases lying between them. The CDR3 is made up of 13 amino acids. Germline-derived CDR1 and CDR2 are SGHAT and FQNNGV.

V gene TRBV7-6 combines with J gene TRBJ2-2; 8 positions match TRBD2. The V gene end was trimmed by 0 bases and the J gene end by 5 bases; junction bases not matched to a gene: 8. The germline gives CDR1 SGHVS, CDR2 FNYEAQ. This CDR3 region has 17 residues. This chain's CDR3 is CASSLASAGEFTGELFF. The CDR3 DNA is TGTGCCAGCAGCTTAGCGTCAGCGGGAGAGTTTACCGGGGAGCTGTTTTTT.

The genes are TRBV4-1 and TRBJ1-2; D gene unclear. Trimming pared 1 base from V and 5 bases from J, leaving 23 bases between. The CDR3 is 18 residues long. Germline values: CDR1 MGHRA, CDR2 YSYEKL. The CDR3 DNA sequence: TGCGCCAGCAGCCAAGCCCCGATCCCCTTTGACTCTCATTATGGCTACACCTTC. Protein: CASSQAPIPFDSHYGYTF.

The CDR3: CASSSWGEKETQYF. Here the CDR3 DNA reads TGTGCCAGCAGCTCATGGGGAGAAAAAGAGACCCAGTACTTC. This chain connects TRBV5-4 to TRBJ2-5; weak D call: TRBD2 (5 bases). Germline V CDR1 and CDR2: SGHNT, YYREEE (reference sequence). The CDR3 loop spans 14 amino acids. The germline V and J ends were trimmed by 3 bases and 3 bases, with 12 bases remaining between them.

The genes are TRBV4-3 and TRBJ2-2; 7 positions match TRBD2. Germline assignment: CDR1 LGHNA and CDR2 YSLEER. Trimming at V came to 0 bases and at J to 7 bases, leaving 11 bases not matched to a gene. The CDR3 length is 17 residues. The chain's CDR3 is CASSQERGSPWGGELFF. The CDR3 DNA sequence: TGCGCCAGCAGCCAAGAGCGGGGGTCCCCGTGGGGCGGGGAGCTGTTTTTT.

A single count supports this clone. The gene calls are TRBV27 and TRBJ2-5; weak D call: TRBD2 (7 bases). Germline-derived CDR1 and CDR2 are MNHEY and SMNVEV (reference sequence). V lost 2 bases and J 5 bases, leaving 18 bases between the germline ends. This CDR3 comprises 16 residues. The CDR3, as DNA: TGTGCCAGCAGTTTACATCGAGGGGGGGCCGCTGAGACCCAGTACTTC. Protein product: CASSLHRGGAAETQYF.

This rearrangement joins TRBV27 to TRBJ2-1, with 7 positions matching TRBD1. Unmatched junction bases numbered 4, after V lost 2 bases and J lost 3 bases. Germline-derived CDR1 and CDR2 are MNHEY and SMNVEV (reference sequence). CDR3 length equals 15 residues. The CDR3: CASSLVPGGYNEQFF. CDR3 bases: TGTGCCAGCAGTTTAGTCCCAGGGGGCTACAATGAGCAGTTCTTC.

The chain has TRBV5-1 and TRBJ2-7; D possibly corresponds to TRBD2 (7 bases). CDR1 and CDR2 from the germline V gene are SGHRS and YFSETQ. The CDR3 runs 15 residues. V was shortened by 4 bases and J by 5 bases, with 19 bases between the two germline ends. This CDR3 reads CASSMERGGIDEQYF. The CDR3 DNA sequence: TGCGCCAGCAGCATGGAAAGGGGGGGAATAGACGAGCAGTACTTC.

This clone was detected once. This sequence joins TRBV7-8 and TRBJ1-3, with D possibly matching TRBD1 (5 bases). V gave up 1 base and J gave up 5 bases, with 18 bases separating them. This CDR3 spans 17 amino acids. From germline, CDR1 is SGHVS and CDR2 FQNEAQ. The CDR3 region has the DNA TGTGCCAGCAGCTTAGACTGGTACAGGCCCTATAGAAACACCATATATTTT. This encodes CASSLDWYRPYRNTIYF. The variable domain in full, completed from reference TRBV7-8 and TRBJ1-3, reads GAGVSQSPRYKVAKRGQDVALRCDPISGHVSLFWYQQALGQGPEFLTYFQNEAQLDKSGLPSDRFFAERPEGSVSTLKIQRTQQEDSAVYLCASSLDWYRPYRNTIYFGEGSWLTVV.

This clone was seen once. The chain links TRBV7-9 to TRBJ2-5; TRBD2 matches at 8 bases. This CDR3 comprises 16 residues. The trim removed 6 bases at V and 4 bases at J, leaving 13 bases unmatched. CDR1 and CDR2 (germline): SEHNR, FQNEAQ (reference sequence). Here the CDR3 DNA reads TGTGCCAGCAGTTTTGCGGGACTAGTAGGGGTAGAGACCCAGTACTTC. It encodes CASSFAGLVGVETQYF.

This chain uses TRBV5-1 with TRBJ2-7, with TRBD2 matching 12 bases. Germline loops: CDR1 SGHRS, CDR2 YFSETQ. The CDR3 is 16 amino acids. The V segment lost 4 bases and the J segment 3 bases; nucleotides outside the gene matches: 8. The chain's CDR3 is CASSQGTSGPFYEQYF. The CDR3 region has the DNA TGCGCCAGCAGCCAAGGGACTAGCGGGCCATTCTACGAGCAGTACTTC.

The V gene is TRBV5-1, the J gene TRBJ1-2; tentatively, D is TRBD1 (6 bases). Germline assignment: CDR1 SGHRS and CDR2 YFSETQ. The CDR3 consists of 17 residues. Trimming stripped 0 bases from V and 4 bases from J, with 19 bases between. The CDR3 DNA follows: TGCGCCAGCAGCTTGGCCTACGGACAGCCTGTTCTCTATGGCTACACCTTC. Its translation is CASSLAYGQPVLYGYTF. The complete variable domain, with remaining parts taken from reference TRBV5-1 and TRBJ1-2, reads KAGVTQTPRYLIKTRGQQVTLSCSPISGHRSVSWYQQTPGQGLQFLFEYFSETQRNKGNFPGRFSGRQFSNSRSEMNVSTLELGDSALYLCASSLAYGQPVLYGYTFGSGTRLTVV.

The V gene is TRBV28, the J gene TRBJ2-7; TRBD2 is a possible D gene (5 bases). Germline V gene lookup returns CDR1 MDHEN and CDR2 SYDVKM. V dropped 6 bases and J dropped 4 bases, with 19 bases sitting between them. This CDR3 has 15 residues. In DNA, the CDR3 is TGTGCCAGCAGCCGAAACCAGAAGACGGGGTACGAGCAGTACTTC. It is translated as CASSRNQKTGYEQYF.

In DNA form, the CDR3 reads TGTGCCAGTAGTATTGCAGGGGGCTTCGAGCAGTACTTC. Protein sequence: CASSIAGGFEQYF. The chain couples TRBV19 to TRBJ2-7; 8 nucleotides align to TRBD1. The CDR3 runs 13 residues. Trimming removed 3 bases from V and 6 bases from J; junction bases left unmatched: 4. Germline CDR1 and CDR2: LNHDA and SQIVND (reference sequence).

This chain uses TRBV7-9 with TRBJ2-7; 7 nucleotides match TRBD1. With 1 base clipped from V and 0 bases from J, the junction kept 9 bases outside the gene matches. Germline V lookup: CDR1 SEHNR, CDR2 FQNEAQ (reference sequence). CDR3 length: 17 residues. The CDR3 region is CASSLVGPGGPSYEQYF. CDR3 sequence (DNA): TGTGCCAGCAGCTTAGTCGGGCCAGGGGGACCCTCCTACGAGCAGTACTTC.